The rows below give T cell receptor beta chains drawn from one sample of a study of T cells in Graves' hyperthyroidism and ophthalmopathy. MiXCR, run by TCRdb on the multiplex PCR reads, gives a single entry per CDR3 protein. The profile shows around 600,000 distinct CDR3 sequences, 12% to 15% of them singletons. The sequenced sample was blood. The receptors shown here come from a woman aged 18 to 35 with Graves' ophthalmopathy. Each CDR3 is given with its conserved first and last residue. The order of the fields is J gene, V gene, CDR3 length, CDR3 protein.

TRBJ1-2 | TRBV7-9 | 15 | CASSLATRGELGYTF
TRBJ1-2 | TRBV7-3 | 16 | CASSVTGADRGYGYTF
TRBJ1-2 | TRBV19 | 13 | CASSKWGNDGYTF
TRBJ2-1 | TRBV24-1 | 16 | CATSDRPGLAGGEQFF
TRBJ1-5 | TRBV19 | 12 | CATPGPNQPQHF
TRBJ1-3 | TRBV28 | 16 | CASSPALGGSGNTIYF
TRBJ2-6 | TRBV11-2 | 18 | CASSYVPWTLTGANVLTF
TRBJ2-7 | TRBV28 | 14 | CASKPTGTSYEQYF
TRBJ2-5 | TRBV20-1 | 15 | CSARPTGTGGLPQYF
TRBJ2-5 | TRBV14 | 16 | CASSQASAGGQETQYF
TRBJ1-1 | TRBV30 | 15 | CAWRHRGRGNTEAFF
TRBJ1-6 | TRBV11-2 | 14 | CASRYDRLNSPLHF
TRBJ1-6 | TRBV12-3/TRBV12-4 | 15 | CASSLNWDSASPLHF
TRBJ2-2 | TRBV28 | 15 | CASIGTGRNTGELFF
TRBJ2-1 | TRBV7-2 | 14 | CASSFRGTDNEQFF
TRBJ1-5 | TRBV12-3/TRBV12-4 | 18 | CASSTGTILEGGHPPQHF
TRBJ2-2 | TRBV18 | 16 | CASLIFSGSNTGELFF
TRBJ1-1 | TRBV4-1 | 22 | CASSQFVPGQGASQSRNTEAFF
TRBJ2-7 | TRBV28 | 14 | CASTRYPRTYEQYF
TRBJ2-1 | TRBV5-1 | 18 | CASSLYSGLAGGRNEQFF
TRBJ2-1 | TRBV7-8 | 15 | CASSLGQGGMNEQFF
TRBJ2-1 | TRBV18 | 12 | CASSPQTLEQFF
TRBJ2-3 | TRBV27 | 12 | CASSSPGDTQYF
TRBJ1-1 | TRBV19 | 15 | CASIAQGAMNTEAFF
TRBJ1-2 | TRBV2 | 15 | CASSVQGDRTYGYTF
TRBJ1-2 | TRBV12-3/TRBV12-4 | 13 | CASSSVREGGYTF
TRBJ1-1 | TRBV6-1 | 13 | CASSGQSGPEAFF
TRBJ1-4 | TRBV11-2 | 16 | CASSLGGTAFNEKLFF
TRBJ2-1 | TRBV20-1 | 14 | CSARQGRSYNEQFF
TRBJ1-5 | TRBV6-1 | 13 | CASKGFLNQPQHF
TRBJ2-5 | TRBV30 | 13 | CAWRTEGGRTQYF
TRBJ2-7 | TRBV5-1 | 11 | CASSGGVEQYF
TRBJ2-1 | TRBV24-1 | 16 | CATSDPRTGSDNEQFF
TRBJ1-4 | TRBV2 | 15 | CASSTSTHRREKLFF
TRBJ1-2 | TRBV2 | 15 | CASLAGTPLSGGYTF
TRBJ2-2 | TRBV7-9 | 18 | CASSPQFRDGAGTGELFF
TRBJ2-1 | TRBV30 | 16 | CAWSPRTSGRNNEQFF
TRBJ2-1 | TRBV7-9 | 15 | CASSARPTSDNEQFF
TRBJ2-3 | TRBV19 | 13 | CASSIQRSDTQYF
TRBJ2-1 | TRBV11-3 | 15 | CASSPLVNPYNEQFF
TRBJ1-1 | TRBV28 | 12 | CASSLKARGAFF
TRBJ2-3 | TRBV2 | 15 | CASTRSGISTDTQYF
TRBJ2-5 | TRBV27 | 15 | CASSRQFPPAETQYF
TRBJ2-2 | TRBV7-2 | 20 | CASSNLGVVMRGNRTGELFF
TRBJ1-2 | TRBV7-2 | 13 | CASRVTGGDGYTF
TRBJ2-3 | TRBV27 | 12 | CASAYRADTQYF
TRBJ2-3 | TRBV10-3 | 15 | CACGSGISSTDTQYF
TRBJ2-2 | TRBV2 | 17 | CASSEGLAGVGTGELFF